Given below is one T cell receptor beta chain in context. Trimming at V came to 6 bases and at J to 4 bases, leaving 20 bases not matched to a gene. Germline V lookup: CDR1 MNHEY, CDR2 SMNVEV (reference sequence). The CDR3 runs to 18 residues. The data derive from a study of technical replicates of blood from a handful of donors. The table came from immunoSEQ multiplex PCR; TCRdb's copy has only in-frame clones and leaves some out. The data hold some 80,000 clones, with 85% to 95% observed a single time. V usage is TRBV27 and J usage is TRBJ1-1, with 7 nucleotides matching TRBD1. The TCR comes from a human donor in good health. The material sequenced was T cells isolated from PBMCs. CDR3 region: CASRENPGQWARGTEAFF. DNA for the CDR3: TGTGCCAGCAGGGAAAACCCGGGACAGTGGGCCAGAGGCACTGAAGCTTTCTTT.